This TCR beta chain was profiled in a study of long-term antiretroviral therapy in people with HIV. Comment on this clone: Its antigen is unknown.

The immunoSEQ assay was v3.0, run at survey level. TCRdb keeps only in-frame clones here, not all; method: immunoSEQ multiplex PCR. Among around 21,000 clones, about 76% were seen once, and the ten largest hold roughly an eighth. General study points: After ART, diversity increased yet remained lower than transplant donor controls.

V dropped 6 bases and J dropped 4; count of bases not matched to a gene: 1. This CDR3 has 12 residues. The germline gives CDR1 MDHEN, CDR2 SYDVKM. The receptor comes from a man aged 35-49 years with HIV. The sample here was unsorted PBMCs, taken 0.1 years before starting antiretroviral therapy. The gene calls are TRBV28 and TRBJ1-1; the match to TRBD1 covers 8 bases. In nucleotides, the CDR3 is TGTGCCAGCAGGGGACAGGCCACTGAAGCTTTCTTT. Protein sequence: CASRGQATEAFF.